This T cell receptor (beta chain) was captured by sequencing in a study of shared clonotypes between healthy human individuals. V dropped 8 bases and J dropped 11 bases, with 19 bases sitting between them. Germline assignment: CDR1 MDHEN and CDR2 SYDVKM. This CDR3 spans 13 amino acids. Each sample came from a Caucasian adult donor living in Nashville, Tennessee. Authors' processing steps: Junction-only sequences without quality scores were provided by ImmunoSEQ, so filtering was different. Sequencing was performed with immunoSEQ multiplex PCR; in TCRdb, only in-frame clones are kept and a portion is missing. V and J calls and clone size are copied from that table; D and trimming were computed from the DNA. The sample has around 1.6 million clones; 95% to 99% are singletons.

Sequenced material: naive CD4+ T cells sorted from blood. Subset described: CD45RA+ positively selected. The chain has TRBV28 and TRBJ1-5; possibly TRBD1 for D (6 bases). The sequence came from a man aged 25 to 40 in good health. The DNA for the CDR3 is TGTGCCAGCCTGCCGGGACAAGATTTAGCCCAGCATTTT. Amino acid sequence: CASLPGQDLAQHF.